This T cell receptor beta chain derives from a study of blood T cell repertoires in COVID-19. Turning to the study itself: The United States, Italy and Spain provided the acute and convalescent COVID-19 samples. The analysed material was cDNA or gDNA that came from T cells, B-cell-depleted T cells, or PBMCs.

In the study's own analysis: Quantification of nucleated cells was approximated via reference gene primer amplification. Generated by immunoSEQ multiplex PCR, the TCRdb table keeps only in-frame clones and is missing some. V, J and clone size are taken as reported in that table, and D and trimming were inferred from the DNA itself. In the table there are some 260,000 clones, approximately 80% of which are singletons. Germline lookup yields CDR1 WNHNN and CDR2 SYGVQD (reference sequence). The CDR3 runs 15 residues. V was cut by 7 bases and J by 4 bases, with 20 bases left in between. This chain connects TRBV10-1 to TRBJ2-7; unclear D gene. The sequenced sample was peripheral blood. The TCR originated in a woman in her forties with active or convalescent COVID-19. The CDR3 DNA is TGCGCCAGCACCCTAATCGGAGTCAAAACATACGAGCAGTACTTC. Translating it yields CASTLIGVKTYEQYF.